This T cell receptor (beta chain) was profiled in a study of beta chain features in type 1 diabetes (dated by TCRdb to 2017 to 2018). For context, the study as a whole: Mean age, gender distribution, total cell number and subset yield did not differ between patients and healthy donors. A total of some 100,000,000 sorted cells were examined across all samples, and a strong correlation was observed between cell number per subset and RNA yield. In the study, recently diagnosed type 1 diabetes patients and matched healthy donors were compared on the TCRB repertoires of their sorted circulating CD4+ T cell subsets. Whereas all 30 or so donors provided naive and central memory subsets, regulatory and stem cell-like memory subsets were isolated from just 8 patients and about 8 healthy donors.

Each donor gave one peripheral blood draw, averaging approximately 120 mL, which was collected into heparinised tubes. Using a panel that included CD45RO, CCR7, CD25, CD127, CD95 and CD27, naive, central memory, regulatory and stem cell-like memory CD4+ T cells were sorted on a BD FACSAria II. Purity was above 95% for every sorted population. PBMCs were separated immediately by Lymphoprep density gradient centrifugation and were stained directly, without being cultured. To minimize batch effects, samples were stained and sorted in pairs, one healthy donor with one patient per experiment. The research as a whole found: Because cDNA was sequenced instead of genomic DNA, activated cells with high expression could be over-represented, although the groups did not differ in activation or CD3 levels. Shorter templates might have been favored by PCR, but patient and control samples were amplified and corrected together, so both groups would have been affected equally by any skew. In all four CD4+ subsets, TCRB CDR3 length was moderately but significantly shorter in type 1 diabetes patients. Only small numbers of individuals were included in the HLA sub-analyses, which left unresolved whether HLA type had any influence on TCRB rearrangement. At VDJ recombination sites, patients with type 1 diabetes made fewer insertions and deleted more nucleotides, a pattern implying thymic rearrangement abnormalities. Naive, central memory and regulatory TCRB repertoires appeared to be more alike among patients than among healthy donors.

CDR1 SGHNT and CDR2 YYREEE were looked up in the germline V gene (reference sequence). The CDR3 starts with the cysteine, ends with the phenylalanine, and has 17 residues. Kept here is only the CDR3 DNA, which spans 51 bases and is read in frame from base 1. The junction shows trimming of 5 bases on V and 0 bases on J, and the gene matches do not reach 6 bases of it. This clone occurred a few times. The antigen it binds to is not known. No base-level quality is on record; no much larger clone is a single base apart. The entire amount of isolated RNA was reverse transcribed using the High Capacity cDNA Reverse Transcription Kit, so the sequenced TCRB transcripts were expressed ones. Naive, central memory and regulatory T cell samples underwent deep immunoSEQ sequencing, averaging about 3.57 million total reads per sample. Sorted cells were lysed in RLT buffer and RNA was extracted with DNase-treated RNeasy Micro or Mini kits, depending on cell number. Each cell subset was processed separately to prevent cross-contamination, with patient and healthy donor samples processed together. TCRB sequences were amplified from cDNA with the immunoSEQ multiplex PCR, producing 87-bp fragments spanning the CDR3 region. Sequencing of the amplicons was performed on the Illumina HiSeq platform. Per the authors' processing: PCR bias was corrected computationally using synthetic template baselines, and reads within Hamming distance 2 were collapsed, with unmergeable singletons discarded. By aligning reads against IMGT, V, D and J genes, CDR3 length, and insertions or deletions at six rearrangement sites were assigned. Within each subset, clonotype counts were normalized to sorted cell number, and only after that were true diversity and Gini coefficients computed with the tcR R package. Repertoire sharing was quantified using the overlap coefficient calculated on TCRB nucleotide sequences. Out-of-frame TCRB sequences from naive cells were analyzed as a proxy for the pre-selection repertoire. The source is immuneACCESS, and TCRdb retained only in-frame sequences with V and J called. Part of the clones is not carried over; for the studies checked, unresolved V genes explain less than half of this, and the remainder is unexplained. That table furnishes V, J and clone size, whereas the DNA furnished D and trimming. The sample table shows a few hundred thousand clones, and roughly 24% are seen once. The top ten clonotypes cover around 0.011% of the sample.

The receptor was derived from a woman aged 25 to 39 with type 1 diabetes. Sequenced input: naive CD4+ T cells from blood. In the paper's terms, the cell subset or site label means: true naive CD4+ T cells. The sequence links TRBV5-4 to TRBJ2-6, with 9 bases matching TRBD1. The sequenced DNA: TGTGCCAGCAGTTGGGGACAGGGCAGCTCTGGGGCCAACGTCCTGACTTTC. It is translated as CASSWGQGSSGANVLTF. The variable domain in full, with residues beyond the CDR3 obtained from the reference TRBV5-4 and TRBJ2-6 genes, is ETGVTQSPTHLIKTRGQQVTLRCSSQSGHNTVSWYQQALGQGPQFIFQYYREEENGRGNFPPRFSGLQFPNYSSELNVNALELDDSALYLCASSWGQGSSGANVLTFGAGSRLTVL.